A single sample is the source of the 11 T cell receptor beta chains below, sequenced in a study of CD8 T cells in Susac syndrome. Reverse transcription of about 0.5 to 1 ug RNA was carried out with random hexamers. TCRdb re-derived calls from the immunoSEQ multiplex PCR reads in MiXCR, one entry per CDR3 protein. There are about 81,000 distinct CDR3 sequences in the sample; approximately 95% occur only once, and less than 0.95% lies in the top ten. Sequencing was done on a sample of CD8+ T cells from PBMCs. All receptors derive from a human donor with Susac syndrome.

V and J are TRBV2 and TRBJ1-1, with D perhaps TRBD1 (6 bases). Germline V gene sequence: CDR1 SNHLY, CDR2 FYNNEI. Trimming left V 6 bases short and J 5 bases short, with 10 bases between. The CDR3 covers 12 residues. CDR3 sequence: CASRGGGTEAFF. CDR3 bases: TGTGCCAGCAGAGGAGGGGGGACTGAAGCTTTCTTT. The full variable domain, rest sourced from reference TRBV2 and TRBJ1-1, is EPEVTQTPSHQVTQMGQEVILRCVPISNHLYFYWYRQILGQKVEFLVSFYNNEISEKSEIFDDQFSVERPDGSNFTLKIRSTKLEDSAMYFCASRGGGTEAFFGQGTRLTVV.

The chain carries TRBV4-3 and TRBJ2-7; 7 bases match TRBD1. CDR1 is LGHNA, CDR2 YSLEER, per germline. V was pared by 4 bases and J by 4 bases, with 7 bases of the junction left unmatched. The CDR3 extends over 14 amino acids. Here the CDR3 DNA reads TGCGCCAGCAGCCGGTCAAGACAGGGTTACGAGCAGTACTTC. Its translation: CASSRSRQGYEQYF.

V and J are TRBV11-1 and TRBJ2-1, with a possible D match to TRBD2 (5 bases). Germline lookup yields CDR1 SGHAT and CDR2 FQDESV (reference sequence). V gave up 3 bases and J gave up 0 bases, with 30 bases separating them. The CDR3 totals 22 residues. The CDR3 DNA follows: TGTGCCAGCAGCTTCCCCGGGGATACACCTCTTCAGCTTTTTAGCTCCTACAATGAGCAGTTCTTC. It codes for CASSFPGDTPLQLFSSYNEQFF.

The chain carries TRBV19 and TRBJ2-2; D is possibly TRBD1 (5 bases). Looked up from germline, CDR1 is LNHDA and CDR2 is SQIVND (reference sequence). There are 15 residues in the CDR3. Between the trimmed V and J ends, which lost 5 bases and 4 bases, there was a span of 14 bases. CDR3 sequence (DNA): TGTGCCAGTAGTCTCCCCGGACAATCCACCGGGGAGCTGTTTTTT. Its protein is CASSLPGQSTGELFF.

V usage is TRBV15 and J usage is TRBJ2-1, with TRBD2 matching over 7 bases. This CDR3 comprises 15 residues. Germline V lookup: CDR1 LNHNV, CDR2 YYDKDF (reference sequence). The J segment lost 11 bases and the V segment lost 3 bases, leaving 13 bases of the junction unmatched. CDR3 protein: CATSSRDLGGVKQFF. The CDR3 nucleotides read TGTGCCACCAGCAGTCGGGACCTGGGGGGGGTGAAGCAGTTCTTC.

The rearrangement links TRBV5-4 to TRBJ2-5; 10 positions match TRBD1. The V segment lost 3 bases and the J segment 1 base; nucleotides outside the gene matches: 0. This CDR3 is 14 amino acids long. Looked up from germline, CDR1 is SGHNT and CDR2 is YYREEE (reference sequence). This CDR3 reads CASSWDRGQETQYF. The CDR3 nucleotides read TGTGCCAGCAGCTGGGACAGGGGCCAAGAGACCCAGTACTTC.

The chain joins TRBV12-3 or TRBV12-4 to TRBJ2-5, with D uncertain. With 7 bases removed from V and 5 bases from J, the gap between germline ends came to 8 bases. The CDR3 is 11 residues long. The CDR3 sequence is CASTPGETQYF. The CDR3 DNA reads as TGTGCCAGCACCCCCGGGGAGACCCAGTACTTC.

This clonotype was picked up one time. The chain uses TRBV6-5 and TRBJ1-5; possible D gene TRBD1, 5 bases. Germline-derived CDR1 and CDR2 are MNHEY and SVGAGI. This CDR3 comprises 16 residues. V lost 0 bases to trimming and J lost 8 bases, with 17 bases between them. CDR3 DNA: TGTGCCAGCAGTTACTCGGGGGGGACGGCCAGTGAGCCCCAGCATTTT. It yields the protein CASSYSGGTASEPQHF.

The chain joins TRBV20-1 to TRBJ2-5; 7 bases are a match to TRBD1. J was trimmed by 0 bases and V by 4 bases; bases with no gene match: 5. The CDR3 sequence is 14 residues long. The germline CDR1 and CDR2 sequences are DFQATT and SNEGSKA (reference sequence). This CDR3 reads CSATDRIDQETQYF. Here the CDR3 DNA reads TGCAGTGCTACGGACAGGATTGACCAAGAGACCCAGTACTTC.

The rearrangement joins TRBV20-1 to TRBJ2-1, with 12 bases that match TRBD2. The V gene's germline CDR1 is DFQATT and CDR2 SNEGSKA (reference sequence). Trimming took 6 bases from V and 10 from J; bases not matched to a gene: 7. The CDR3 loop spans 13 amino acids. Written as DNA, the CDR3 is TGCAGTGCCCTAGCGGGAGGGCCTTGGGAGCAGTTCTTC. Its protein is CSALAGGPWEQFF.

The rearrangement uses TRBV19 and TRBJ1-5; D is possibly TRBD1 (5 bases). Germline V CDR1 and CDR2: LNHDA, SQIVND (reference sequence). This CDR3 spans 15 amino acids. The CDR3 nucleotides are TGTGCTAGGCCCCAGGGATACTATAGCAATCAGCCCCAGCATTTT. This gives the protein CARPQGYYSNQPQHF.